This T cell receptor beta chain appears in the sequencing data of a study of blood T cell repertoires in COVID-19 (TCRdb year 2020). In the study overall: Collaborator samples came from the United States, Italy and Spain and covered acute and convalescent phases of COVID-19. Where HLA class I and class II types were available, the types were taken from metadata supplied by the sample provider, not from assay-based typing. The material from the prospective study consisted of cDNA or gDNA derived from T cells, B-cell-depleted T cells, or PBMCs. Deeply sampled blood TCRbeta repertoires from subjects exposed to, actively infected with, or recovered from COVID-19 were included in the dataset. The repertoires were released in a freely available public database intended as a resource for research on the immune response to SARS-CoV-2. Nearly every sample came with metadata listing a de-identified subject ID, COVID-19 status, age in years and sex. Samples were obtained from the ongoing ImmuneRACE study (first 160 participants) and from some 1,200 subjects provided by 6 global collaborators.

Concerning this clone itself: Its cognate antigen has yet to be identified. No much larger clone is present one base from it, and per-base qualities are unavailable.

The CDR3 spans 15 residues, from the cysteine through the phenylalanine. The sequence is cut down to CDR3 DNA, 45 bases in frame from base 1. CDR1 MNHEY and CDR2 SMNVEV are derived from the germline V gene (reference sequence). V loses 5 bases, J loses 7 bases, and the germline ends lie 21 bases apart. Whole blood was collected in K2EDTA tubes by collaborating institutions according to the institutions' own protocols. For TCRbeta analysis, collaborators shipped samples as frozen whole blood, isolated PBMCs, or DNA extracted from either of those sample types. The immunoSEQ Assay, a bias-controlled multiplex PCR, was used to amplify TCRbeta CDR3 regions from genomic DNA. The authors' analysis ran thus. The number of nucleated cells in each sample was estimated from the amplification of reference gene primers within the assay. To quantify the absolute abundance of each unique TCRbeta CDR3 rearrangement, sequence reads were collapsed and filtered. Productive Simpson clonality was computed per sample as the square root of Simpson's diversity index over productive rearrangements. TCRdb's version of the immuneACCESS table is confined to in-frame rearrangements and falls short of the full clone set. An unresolved V gene accounts for under half of the shortfall where checked; the remainder is of unknown origin. The DNA was the basis for D and trimming; V, J and clone size are from that table. Recorded for this sample are some 170,000 clones; roughly 90% of them occurred a single time. The top ten hold 18% of the sample.

Overall results and qualifications from the work: Clinical and demographic metadata were provided uncurated, with the amount varying by source and participant.

Material: peripheral blood. The sequence came from a man aged 55 to 69 with active or convalescent COVID-19. The chain links TRBV27 with TRBJ2-7; the D region possibly corresponds to TRBD1 (5 bases align). The base sequence is TGTGCCAGCAGTCTCACCAGCAGGGCGTCAGGAGAGCAGTACTTC. This yields the protein CASSLTSRASGEQYF.